A single sample gave rise to the 3 T cell receptor beta chains below, sequenced in a study of T cell repertoires in breast cancer. Paired alpha-beta TCRs of CD8+ T cells were analyzed by expanded emulsion RT-PCR. Blocking oligonucleotides added to a second nested PCR suppressed unpaired genes. One entry per CDR3 protein, called by TCRdb with MiXCR from the emulsion pairing reads. The sample shows some 170 distinct CDR3 sequences, 43% of them seen only once. Sequences were obtained from CD8+ T cells. Every receptor here comes from a pool of human donors with breast cancer or a healthy control (not recorded which).

This clonotype appeared many times. The gene calls are TRBV28 and TRBJ2-7, with D maybe TRBD1 (6 bases). The CDR3 sequence is 15 residues long. Deletions cut 6 bases from V and 0 bases from J, with 15 bases between. Germline V CDR1 and CDR2: MDHEN, SYDVKM. The CDR3 DNA sequence: TGTGCCAGCAGCTTCGCTATGGACAGCTCCTACGAGCAGTACTTC. Its translation is CASSFAMDSSYEQYF.

About this clonotype: Being one base from a much bigger clone, this may be a read error. The missing conserved phenylalanine or tryptophan at the end of this CDR3 makes a read error likely. This chain links TRBV7-3 with TRBJ1-6, with D unresolved. The CDR3 has 15 amino acids. Between the trimmed V and J ends, which lost 0 bases and 7 bases, there was a span of 10 bases. Germline V gene data show CDR1 as SGHTA and CDR2 as FQGTGA. CDR3 sequence reads: CASSLTEGGNSPLHL. The CDR3 nucleotides read TGTGCCAGCAGCTTAACTGAAGGAGGAAATTCACCCCTCCACCTT.

In regard to this clonotype: Compared with germline, one end of the junction differs, possibly owing to a read error. The rearrangement uses TRBV7-6 and TRBJ2-7; 8 bases map to TRBD1. In germline, CDR1 is SGHVS, CDR2 FNYEAQ. The CDR3 is 15 residues long. CDR3 DNA sequence: TGTGCCAGCAGCTCCCCAGGGGACAGGACCTACGAGCAGGAATTC. Protein product: CASSSPGDRTYEQEF.